This T cell receptor (beta chain) emerged from a study of T cells in women clearing cervical HPV infection. Study overall: Blood came at first lesion visit for cases, post-clearance for controls. Study-level findings and limits: It is unknown whether associations predate infection; no effector/memory or HPV-specific sorting. CIN3+ cases had significantly higher TCR richness than controls; evenness did not differ. A classifier using richness and V gene abundances reached an AUC of under 0.9.

Method: immunoSEQ multiplex PCR; TCRdb's copy keeps in-frame clones and lacks some. Its table records 31,000 or so clones. Of note for this clone: The antigen remains undetermined. The CDR3 end is not reached by the read, which stops 3 residues before it; the germline J gene fills it in.

With 5 bases clipped from V and 4 bases from J, the junction kept 3 bases outside the gene matches. Germline V gives CDR1 SEHNR, CDR2 FQNEAQ (reference sequence). This CDR3 has 14 residues. The gene calls are TRBV7-9 and TRBJ2-1, with 9 positions matching TRBD2. This sequence was found in a woman between 18 and 70 years old with a cervical HPV16 infection that either progressed to CIN3+ or cleared (not recorded which). What was sequenced was blood buffy coat. The CDR3 sequence is CASSHSGGYNEQFF. The covered CDR3 bases are TGTGCCAGCAGCCATAGCGGGGGATACAATGAG.